Each of the 21 T cell receptor beta chains below was sequenced from the same sample in a study of T cell responses to AZD1222 COVID-19 vaccine. The method was immunoSEQ multiplex PCR; TCRdb's version includes in-frame clones alone and lacks a portion of them. This sample has about 170,000 clones; just under 95% occur once, and the top ten carry 1.6%. The starting material was peripheral blood, obtained on day 0 of AZD1222 vaccination. These receptors all stem from an adult in good health.

This clone showed up just a few times. Additional DNA sequences in this sample encode the identical CDR3. The gene calls are TRBV5-1 and TRBJ1-2; D uncertain. Looked up from germline, CDR1 is SGHRS and CDR2 is YFSETQ. The CDR3 runs 12 residues. With 0 bases removed from V and 4 bases from J, the gap between germline ends came to 4 bases. CDR3 in amino acids: CASSLDSYGYTF. CDR3 DNA sequence: TGCGCCAGCAGCTTGGACAGCTATGGCTACACCTTC.

Only a few counts were recorded for this clone. The rearrangement links TRBV5-1 to TRBJ1-1; D is undetermined. The germline CDR1 and CDR2 sequences are SGHRS and YFSETQ. Trimming removed 0 bases at V and 0 bases at J, with 15 bases between. The CDR3 sequence is 17 residues long. For the CDR3, the DNA is TGCGCCAGCAGCTTGGTATCGGGCGGATTCATGAACACTGAAGCTTTCTTT. Its translation: CASSLVSGGFMNTEAFF.

The CDR3 DNA is TGTGCCAGCAGCGTCGCGAGACAGGTCGGGGTGAACACTGAAGCTTTCTTT. This translates into CASSVARQVGVNTEAFF. The V gene is TRBV9, the J gene TRBJ1-1, with a tentative D call TRBD1 (6 bases). The germline CDR1 and CDR2 sequences are SGDLS and YYNGEE. V was shortened by 2 bases and J by 0 bases, with 17 bases between the two germline ends. The CDR3 extends over 17 amino acids.

The rearrangement links TRBV5-5 to TRBJ1-2; 7 bases line up with TRBD1. The germline CDR1 and CDR2 sequences are SGHKS and YYEKEE (reference sequence). V lost 5 bases to trimming and J lost 5 bases; unmatched junction nucleotides: 9. CDR3 size: 14 residues. CDR3 region: CASRLQGIGYGYTF. The CDR3 coding sequence is TGTGCCAGCAGATTACAGGGGATTGGGTATGGCTACACCTTC.

The chain has TRBV12-3 or TRBV12-4 and TRBJ1-2; D gene uncertain. Trimming shortened V by 4 bases and J by 8 bases, and 14 bases separated the two germline ends. The CDR3 spans 13 residues. The CDR3, as DNA: TGTGCCAGCAGTTCCAAATCCACGGGAGGCTACACCTTC. Translation: CASSSKSTGGYTF.

This clone has a single count. The chain carries TRBV11-1 and TRBJ2-1; 14 bases match TRBD2. The V and J ends lost 5 bases and 7 bases, in that order; junction bases with no gene match: 4. This CDR3 is built from 15 residues. Germline loops: CDR1 SGHAT, CDR2 FQDESV (reference sequence). CDR3 DNA: TGTGCCAGCAGCAAACGGACTAGCGGGGGGAATGAGCAGTTCTTC. Translated: CASSKRTSGGNEQFF.

This clone occurred once. V and J are TRBV19 and TRBJ2-5, with 8 nucleotides matching TRBD2. Trimming cost V 6 bases and J 0 bases; bases outside gene matches: 9. The germline V gene encodes CDR1 LNHDA and CDR2 SQIVND (reference sequence). The CDR3 loop spans 16 amino acids. CDR3 DNA: TGTGCCAGTAGCCCTCGCCAGCGGGGGTACCAAGAGACCCAGTACTTC. Translating it yields CASSPRQRGYQETQYF.

This chain connects TRBV6-5 to TRBJ2-7; 9 nucleotides line up with TRBD2. Germline CDR1 and CDR2: MNHEY and SVGAGI. CDR3 length: 14 amino acids. Trimming took 6 bases from V and 3 from J; bases not matched to a gene: 6. The CDR3 nucleotides are TGTGCCAGCAGGTCGGGGACTAGCAACTACGAGCAGTACTTC. This gives the protein CASRSGTSNYEQYF.

The CDR3 region has the DNA TGTGCCACCAGCAGAGATTTGTTCGGGGAAGGGGTACACTGGGCTTTCTTT. It yields the protein CATSRDLFGEGVHWAFF. The rearrangement uses TRBV15 and TRBJ1-1; perhaps TRBD1 as D (5 bases). CDR1 and CDR2 from the germline V gene are LNHNV and YYDKDF (reference sequence). V lost 0 bases and J lost 11, with 25 bases in between. The CDR3 is 17 residues long.

This chain links TRBV24-1 with TRBJ2-7; no clear D. The CDR3 has 13 residues. Trimming stripped 5 bases from V and 3 bases from J, with 10 bases between. Germline V gives CDR1 KGHDR, CDR2 SFDVKD. CDR3: CATSAAGFYEQYF. The CDR3 DNA is TGTGCCACCAGTGCGGCTGGGTTCTACGAGCAGTACTTC.

This chain joins TRBV11-2 and TRBJ1-5; maybe TRBD1 (6 bases). The CDR3 is 15 amino acids. Germline V CDR1 and CDR2: SGHAT, FQNNGV. V lost 5 bases to trimming and J lost 1 base, with 12 bases between them. The CDR3 sequence is CASSQNRESNQPQHF. Here the CDR3 DNA reads TGTGCCAGCAGCCAAAACAGGGAGAGCAATCAGCCCCAGCATTTT.

The V gene is TRBV6-1, the J gene TRBJ2-1, with 7 bases aligning to TRBD2. The CDR3 runs to 15 residues. Germline CDR1 and CDR2: MNHNS and SASEGT. Trimming removed 3 bases from V and 0 bases from J; junction bases left unmatched: 2. The CDR3 is CASSDVAGSYNEQFF. The CDR3 DNA reads TGTGCCAGCAGTGACGTAGCGGGCTCCTACAATGAGCAGTTCTTC.

V is TRBV18 and J is TRBJ1-1; D is possibly TRBD1 (5 bases). V was trimmed by 6 bases and J by 2 bases, leaving 13 bases between them. The length of the CDR3 is 14 residues. Germline values: CDR1 KGHSH, CDR2 LQKENI. In DNA form, the CDR3 reads TGTGCCAGCTCGTCACAGGAGACTAACACTGAAGCTTTCTTT. It encodes CASSSQETNTEAFF.

The chain uses TRBV20-1 and TRBJ1-1; TRBD1 matches at 7 bases. The CDR3 spans 10 residues. CDR1 and CDR2 (germline): DFQATT, SNEGSKA (reference sequence). The J segment lost 10 bases and the V segment lost 6 bases, leaving 5 bases of the junction unmatched. The DNA for the CDR3 is TGCAGTGCGAGGGGGCAGGTAGCTTTCTTT. This encodes CSARGQVAFF.

The V call is TRBV6-5, the J call TRBJ2-7; 7 positions match TRBD2. Germline trimming cut 4 bases from V and 0 bases from J; bases unmatched to any gene: 6. Germline-derived CDR1 and CDR2 are MNHEY and SVGAGI. The CDR3 covers 15 residues. Written as DNA, the CDR3 is TGTGCCAGCAGTTTAAGCGGGGTGAGCTCCTACGAGCAGTACTTC. Protein: CASSLSGVSSYEQYF.

The V and J genes are TRBV19 and TRBJ2-3; D possibly matches TRBD1 or TRBD2 (5 bases each). The germline V and J ends were trimmed by 5 bases and 6 bases, with 21 bases remaining between them. The germline gives CDR1 LNHDA, CDR2 SQIVND (reference sequence). The CDR3 sequence is 16 residues long. CDR3 nucleotides: TGTGCCAGTAGTTCTCCCGGGACCTCTACCCTCGATACGCAGTATTTT. As protein: CASSSPGTSTLDTQYF.

This chain uses TRBV6-5 with TRBJ2-5; tentatively, D is TRBD2 (6 bases). V lost 4 bases and J 1 base, leaving 13 bases between the germline ends. In germline, CDR1 is MNHEY, CDR2 SVGAGI. The CDR3 is made up of 15 amino acids. CDR3 protein: CASSSKRATQETQYF. DNA of the CDR3: TGTGCCAGCAGTTCCAAGCGGGCAACCCAAGAGACCCAGTACTTC.

This rearrangement joins TRBV7-3 to TRBJ1-1; no reliable D call. Deletions cut 1 base from V and 0 bases from J, with 12 bases between. Germline lookup yields CDR1 SGHTA and CDR2 FQGTGA. The CDR3 consists of 16 residues. The chain's CDR3 is CASSLKAPTVNTEAFF. For the CDR3, the DNA is TGTGCCAGCAGCTTAAAAGCACCAACGGTGAACACTGAAGCTTTCTTT.

The genes are TRBV11-2 and TRBJ1-5, with 7 bases matching TRBD1. The V gene end was trimmed by 5 bases and the J gene end by 0 bases; junction bases not matched to a gene: 10. This CDR3 comprises 17 residues. Germline CDR1 is SGHAT and CDR2 is FQNNGV. The CDR3 coding sequence is TGTGCCAGCAGCCCAGGGGGGTCGGGTAGTAGCAATCAGCCCCAGCATTTT. Amino acid sequence: CASSPGGSGSSNQPQHF.

The genes are TRBV6-6 and TRBJ2-7; no definite D call. Trimming stripped 3 bases from V and 3 bases from J, with 9 bases between. Per germline, CDR1 MNHNY and CDR2 SVGAGI (reference sequence). The CDR3 is 13 amino acids. The CDR3 DNA reads TGTGCCAGCAGTTATATAGACCGCTACGAGCAGTACTTC. Translating it yields CASSYIDRYEQYF.

This chain connects TRBV19 to TRBJ1-5; 9 nucleotides match TRBD1. Unmatched junction bases numbered 2, after V lost 5 bases and J lost 6 bases. Germline V gene sequence: CDR1 LNHDA, CDR2 SQIVND (reference sequence). CDR3 length: 13 amino acids. The CDR3 DNA reads as TGTGCCAGTAGTGGGACAGGGCCTCAGCCCCAGCATTTT. Protein sequence: CASSGTGPQPQHF.